What follows are 8 T cell receptor beta chains derived from one specimen sequenced in a study of CD8 T cells in Susac syndrome. RNA totalling roughly 0.45 to 1 ug underwent reverse transcription with random hexamers. MiXCR was run by TCRdb on the immunoSEQ multiplex PCR reads, yielding one entry per CDR3 protein. This table holds some 240,000 distinct CDR3 sequences, 90% to 96% found once. Sample: CD4+ T cells from PBMCs. Receptor source: a human donor with Susac syndrome.

This chain joins TRBV3-1 and TRBJ1-2; maybe TRBD1 (5 bases). From germline, CDR1 is LGHDT and CDR2 YNNKEL (reference sequence). This CDR3 is built from 14 residues. The V gene lost 0 bases and the J gene lost 8 bases, with 13 bases spanning the gap. The CDR3 DNA sequence: TGTGCCAGCAGCCAAGATCGCGGGGCGCAGGGCTACACCTTC. Amino acid sequence: CASSQDRGAQGYTF.

The CDR3 nucleotides are TGCGCCAGCAGCTTGGCCTTCGGACAGGGTTGGACCGGGGAGCTGTTTTTT. This translates into CASSLAFGQGWTGELFF. The rearrangement links TRBV5-1 to TRBJ2-2; 8 positions agree with TRBD1. Germline lookup yields CDR1 SGHRS and CDR2 YFSETQ. This CDR3 contains 17 residues. J was trimmed by 5 bases and V by 0 bases; bases with no gene match: 9.

The chain uses TRBV12-5 and TRBJ2-7; D unresolved. The CDR3 loop spans 16 amino acids. Germline V gene data show CDR1 as LGHNT and CDR2 as FRNRAP. Trimming took off 5 bases at V and 3 bases at J, with 20 bases between the two ends. CDR3: CASGPRLGPAYYEQYF. CDR3 bases: TGTGCTAGTGGTCCCCGCCTGGGTCCTGCCTACTACGAGCAGTACTTC.

The V gene is TRBV12-3 or TRBV12-4, the J gene TRBJ2-3; weak D call: TRBD2 (6 bases). The V and J ends lost 0 bases and 7 bases respectively, with 8 bases between them. The CDR3 contains 13 residues. The CDR3 DNA reads as TGTGCCAGCAGTTTAGCCGGGAGTTATACGCAGTATTTT. It codes for CASSLAGSYTQYF.

This clonotype has only one observation. The genes are TRBV25-1 and TRBJ1-2; 7 bases map to TRBD1. The junction had 4 bases not matched to a gene; V was cut back by 2 bases and J by 4 bases. The CDR3 has 14 amino acids. Per the germline V gene, CDR1 is MGHDK and CDR2 is SYGVNS. The CDR3 loop reads CASSEPGQFYGYTF. DNA for the CDR3: TGTGCCAGCAGTGAACCGGGACAGTTCTATGGCTACACCTTC.

CDR3 sequence reads: CASSVEPIRDTQYF. In DNA, the CDR3 is TGTGCCAGCAGCGTAGAGCCGATAAGGGATACGCAGTATTTT. The chain recombines TRBV9 with TRBJ2-3; D not resolved. Germline lookup yields CDR1 SGDLS and CDR2 YYNGEE. The CDR3 totals 14 residues. Trimming left V 0 bases short and J 6 bases short, with 11 bases between.

This clonotype showed up just once. The J gene is TRBJ2-1, the V gene TRBV30; D may be TRBD1 or TRBD2 (5 bases each). Germline-derived CDR1 and CDR2 are GTSNPN and SVGIG (reference sequence). The V end was cut by 3 bases, the J end by 1 base, with 16 bases between. This CDR3 contains 16 residues. The CDR3 DNA sequence: TGTGCCTGGAGCCCGGGGCCCTTCGGGTCCTACAATGAGCAGTTCTTC. Translated, it gives CAWSPGPFGSYNEQFF.

The chain joins TRBV11-2 to TRBJ2-2, with TRBD2 identical over 15 bases. The germline V gene has CDR1 SGHAT and CDR2 FQNNGV. V gave up 5 bases and J gave up 5 bases; unmatched junction bases: 15. This CDR3 is 20 amino acids long. The CDR3 nucleotides read TGTGCCAGCAGCCGAGGGGCACTGGGACTAGCGGGAGGTCGAACCGGGGAGCTGTTTTTT. Translated: CASSRGALGLAGGRTGELFF.